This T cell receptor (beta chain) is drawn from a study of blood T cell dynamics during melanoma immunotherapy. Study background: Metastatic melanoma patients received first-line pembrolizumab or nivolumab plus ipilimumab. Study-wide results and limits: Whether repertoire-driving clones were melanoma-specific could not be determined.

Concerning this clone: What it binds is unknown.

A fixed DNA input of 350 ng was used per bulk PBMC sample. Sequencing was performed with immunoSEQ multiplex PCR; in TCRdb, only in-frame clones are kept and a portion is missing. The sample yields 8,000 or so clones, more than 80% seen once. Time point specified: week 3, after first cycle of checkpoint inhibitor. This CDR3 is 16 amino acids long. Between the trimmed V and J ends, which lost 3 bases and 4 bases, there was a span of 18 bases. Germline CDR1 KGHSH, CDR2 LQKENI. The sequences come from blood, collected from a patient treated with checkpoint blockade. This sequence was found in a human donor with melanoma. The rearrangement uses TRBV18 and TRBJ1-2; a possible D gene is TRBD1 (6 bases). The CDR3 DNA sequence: TGTGCCAGCTCACCTTCTGGGACACCTACCCGCTATGGCTACACCTTC. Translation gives CASSPSGTPTRYGYTF.